A selection of T cell receptor beta chains follows, all from one sample in a study of blood T cell repertoires in COVID-19. Profiled with immunoSEQ multiplex PCR; TCRdb holds only in-frame clones, not every one. The table shows about 68,000 clones, with 80% to 90% occurring only once. Sequencing was performed on peripheral blood. These receptor sequences come from a young man with acute or convalescent COVID-19. CDR3s include the opening cysteine and the closing phenylalanine or tryptophan. D genes are given only for firm matches. Size is stated for part of the rows, as once, few or many counts, or as a class when the clone is expanded.

>NA|few|TRBV6-2/TRBV6-3|TRBJ2-5
TGTGCCAGCAGTTACGTGAGTCAAGAGACCCAGTACTTC
CASSYVSQETQYF
>TRBD2|NA|TRBV7-6|TRBJ2-3
TGTGCCAGCAGCTTAGCTACTAGCGGGATTTATACGCAGTATTTT
CASSLATSGIYTQYF
>TRBD2|NA|TRBV4-3|TRBJ2-1
TGCGCCAGCAGCCAAGGACTAGCGGGAGGGTTGCCCTACAATGAGCAGTTCTTC
CASSQGLAGGLPYNEQFF
>NA|NA|TRBV28|TRBJ2-7
TGTGCCAGCAGTTTCGTGGCAGGGAACGAGCAGTACTTC
CASSFVAGNEQYF
>TRBD1|NA|TRBV7-9|TRBJ1-1
TGTGCCAGCAGCCCTCGGGACAGACCTGAAGCTTTCTTT
CASSPRDRPEAFF
>TRBD2|once|TRBV30|TRBJ2-7
TGTGCCTGGGAGTTAGCGGGAGGATACGAGCAGTACTTC
CAWELAGGYEQYF
>TRBD1|NA|TRBV5-5|TRBJ2-7
TGTGCCAGCAGCTTATCCGGGACAGGGTCGTACGAGCAGTACTTC
CASSLSGTGSYEQYF
>TRBD1|NA|TRBV7-9|TRBJ2-7
TGTGCCAGCAGCTTAGGGCAGGGGGCTGGAGAGCAGTACTTC
CASSLGQGAGEQYF
>TRBD1|NA|TRBV5-4|TRBJ2-3
TGTGCCAGCAGCCCGGACAGGAACTCAGATACGCAGTATTTT
CASSPDRNSDTQYF
>TRBD1|once|TRBV11-1|TRBJ2-3
TGTGCCAGCAGTTACCGGGACAGGGAAACAGATACGCAGTATTTT
CASSYRDRETDTQYF
>NA|NA|TRBV29-1|TRBJ2-7
TGCAGCGTTCGGGATAGACAGGATTCCTACGAGCAGTACTTC
CSVRDRQDSYEQYF
>TRBD1|NA|TRBV5-1|TRBJ2-7
TGCGCCAGCAGGTGGACAGGGGAGTACGAGCAGTACTTC
CASRWTGEYEQYF
>TRBD2|NA|TRBV7-9|TRBJ2-1
TGTGCCAGCAGCTTAGCCACGCTTACGGCGGGAGGTAATGAGCAGTTCTTC
CASSLATLTAGGNEQFF
>TRBD2|NA|TRBV19|TRBJ2-1
TGTGCCAGTAGTTTACTAGCGGGAGTTTACGAGCAGTTCTTC
CASSLLAGVYEQFF
>NA|NA|TRBV6-5|TRBJ2-7
TGTGCCAGCAGCAACTACGAGCAGTACTTC
CASSNYEQYF
>NA|few|TRBV6-5|TRBJ1-5
TGTGCCAGCACTTTCCGAGATAGCAATCAGCCCCAGCATTTT
CASTFRDSNQPQHF
>TRBD2|once|TRBV5-1|TRBJ2-5
TGCGCCAGCATCCTGGGACTAGCGGGGGGGCGGGCCCAGTACTTC
CASILGLAGGRAQYF
>TRBD1|NA|TRBV2|TRBJ1-5
TGTGCCAGCAGAGACAGGGTGGGTCAGCCCCAGCATTTT
CASRDRVGQPQHF